This TCR beta chain came from a study of T cells in tuberculosis. Data came from immunoSEQ multiplex PCR; TCRdb stores just in-frame clones and leaves some out. The sample holds 25,000 to 35,000 clones, approximately 95% seen once. On average about 100,000 T cells per donor were immunosequenced. There are 12 residues in the CDR3. Trimming removed 4 bases at V and 3 bases at J, with 10 bases between. Germline CDR1 is SQVTM and CDR2 is ANQGSEA. What was sequenced was PBMCs. The TCR was taken from a donor between 10 and 29 years old with latent tuberculosis or without tuberculosis infection. The chain links TRBV29-1 to TRBJ2-7, with a possible D match to TRBD2 (6 bases). CDR3 bases: TGCAGCGTTGCCCCCGGGAGCTACGAGCAGTACTTC. It encodes CSVAPGSYEQYF.